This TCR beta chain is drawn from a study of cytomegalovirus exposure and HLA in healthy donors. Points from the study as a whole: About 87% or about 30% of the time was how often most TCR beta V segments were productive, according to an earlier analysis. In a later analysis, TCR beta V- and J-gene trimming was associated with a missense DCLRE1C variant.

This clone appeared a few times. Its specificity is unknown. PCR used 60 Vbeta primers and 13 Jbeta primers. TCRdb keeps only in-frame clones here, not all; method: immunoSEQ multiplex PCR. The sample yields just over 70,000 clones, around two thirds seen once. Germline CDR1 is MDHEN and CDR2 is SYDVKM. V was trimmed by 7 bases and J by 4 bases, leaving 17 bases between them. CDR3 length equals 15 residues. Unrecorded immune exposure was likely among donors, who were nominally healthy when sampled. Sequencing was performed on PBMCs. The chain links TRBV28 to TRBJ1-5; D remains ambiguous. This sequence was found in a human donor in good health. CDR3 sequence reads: CASTPGVAGNQPQHF. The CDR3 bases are TGTGCCAGCACCCCCGGGGTAGCGGGGAATCAGCCCCAGCATTTT.